This TCR beta chain was obtained from a study of T cell responses to AZD1222 COVID-19 vaccine (dated by TCRdb to the early 2020s). Study-level background: A total of over 230 trial participants underwent TCR sequencing, of whom about 210 had received two doses of AZD1222 and around 25 had received two doses of the MenACWY control vaccine. Trial participants were enrolled into age subgroups of 18-55, 56-69 and 70-plus years, which contained approximately 150, 28 and 58 TCR-sequenced participants, respectively. Here is what the overall study found, with its caveats: The whole spike protein was spanned by vaccine-associated CD4 TCRs, and dominant responses were seen in regions 160-218 and 743-854. Because no day 14 peak-response samples were available, the repertoires could be characterized only after the peak T cell response. After two AZD1222 doses, spike-specific TCR breadth and depth were significantly higher than at day 0 and than in MenACWY recipients. In the small 56-69-year group, the increase in depth fell short of significance, most likely because of low power. Reportedly, almost half of the unique spike-specific TCRs recognized epitopes lying outside the regions that are mutated in the B.1.351 and B.1.1.7 variants. Conclusions about previously exposed vaccinees are limited, since just five to seven AZD1222 recipients were seropositive for SARS-CoV-2 at baseline. Most participants were white British and females outnumbered males, and the authors suggested that clonal diversity may have been underestimated.

The CDR3 regions of human TCRbeta chains were analyzed by immunosequencing. The authors processed their data as follows. TCRs in the repertoires were matched against a reference library of SARS-CoV-2-specific TCRs that had been generated with the MIRA antigen-specificity platform. Breadth was defined as the fraction of unique TCRs that were SARS-CoV-2-associated, and depth was defined as the fraction of total T cells that were SARS-CoV-2-associated. Using the MIRA data, each spike-specific TCR was mapped to the spike region that the TCR reacts to and placed in a CD4 or CD8 class. Log10-transformed breadth and depth values were compared by one-way ANOVA with Sidak's multiple comparisons tests. Held by TCRdb, this immuneACCESS table contains in-frame sequences only and omits some clones. Under half of the omission traces to an unresolved V gene where checked; the cause of the rest is unknown. V and J calls and clone size are as listed in that table; D and trimming were resolved from the DNA. Counted in this sample were roughly 130,000 clones; approximately 90% of them appeared once. 4% of the sample rests with the top ten.

Concerning this clone: What antigen it recognizes has not been identified. Base qualities are not provided; no much larger clone lies one nucleotide away.

V is cut by 4 bases and J by 1 base, and the space between the germline ends is 17 bases. The germline V gene encodes CDR1 SGHRS and CDR2 YFSETQ. From its cysteine to its phenylalanine, the CDR3 spans 16 amino acids. CDR3 DNA only is kept here, 48 bases in frame from base 1. This specimen's time point label, per the study, means: about 28 days (+/-7) after the second vaccine dose. AZD1222 recipients whose second dose came at about 4 weeks and those whose second dose came at about 12 weeks were combined into one group, since spike-specific TCR depth and breadth did not differ between the two schedules. Vaccinee samples came from UK trials COV001 and COV002, including a single-blind randomized controlled phase 2/3 trial of AZD1222 (ChAdOx1 nCoV-19) in healthy adults. For TCRbeta chain sequencing, PBMC samples were collected from trial participants at day 0 and at day 28 after the second dose.

The sequence links TRBV5-1 to TRBJ1-1; no D gene can be assigned with confidence. The receptor's source is an adult who received the AZD1222 COVID-19 vaccine. This material consisted of peripheral blood, taken 28 days after the second AZD1222 dose. DNA sequence: TGCGCCAGCAGCCCGATGGACTTACGAGGGAACACTGAAGCTTTCTTT. It encodes CASSPMDLRGNTEAFF.